This is a list of T cell receptor beta chains from one sample in a study of regulatory T cells in long-lasting Graves disease. TCRdb analysed the multiplex PCR reads with MiXCR anew, one entry per CDR3 protein. Among about 470,000 distinct CDR3 sequences, 20% to 25% were seen once, and the ten largest hold approximately 8%. Sequences were derived from peripheral blood mononuclear cells (PBMCs), sampled when the disease was refractory, from a patient treated with antithyroid drugs. The receptors shown here come from a female donor with Graves disease. Each CDR3 is given with its conserved first and last residue. Fields, in order: J gene, V gene, CDR3 protein.

TRBJ1-5,TRBV28,CASSRKQGRNQPQHF
TRBJ1-4,TRBV2,CASSEEVKLFF
TRBJ2-7,TRBV6-1,CASSPGILGYGQYF
TRBJ2-3,TRBV5-1,CASSLVLAGPPTDTQYF
TRBJ1-1,TRBV6-1,CASRITENTEAFF
TRBJ1-5,TRBV5-1,CASSIGPLAPNQPQHF
TRBJ1-5,TRBV6-5,CASSYSEGRGNQPQHF
TRBJ2-5,TRBV7-9,CAGLAGGPRETQYF
TRBJ2-7,TRBV6-2/TRBV6-3,CASGRPGTGASFPYEQYF
TRBJ2-7,TRBV12-3/TRBV12-4,CASSLAPGTVAYEQYF
TRBJ2-1,TRBV6-1,CASSSGSDNEQFF
TRBJ1-1,TRBV3-1,CASSQGWDTEAFF
TRBJ2-2,TRBV27,CASSLSVGLDTGELFF
TRBJ1-6,TRBV6-5,CASSYFPEGRYSPLHF
TRBJ1-1,TRBV29-1,CSVHQGWGTEAFF
TRBJ1-2,TRBV28,CASSLSQGAYGYTF
TRBJ1-2,TRBV3-1,CASSQSGPRAHGYTF
TRBJ1-4,TRBV28,CASRITGAVNEKLFF
TRBJ2-7,TRBV20-1,CSAPFGATVSYEQYF
TRBJ1-1,TRBV30,CAWSIADRLNTEAFF
TRBJ2-5,TRBV7-2,CASSPVGDSEETQYF
TRBJ1-2,TRBV12-3/TRBV12-4,CASSRGGQAHYGYTF
TRBJ1-2,TRBV28,CASSSLQGYGYTF
TRBJ2-7,TRBV7-9,CASSRLAGLVYEQYF
TRBJ1-1,TRBV27,CASSLSSVWYTEAFF
TRBJ1-4,TRBV7-9,CASSRAQSGEKLFF
TRBJ2-7,TRBV30,CAWSSPGGIYEQYF
TRBJ1-1,TRBV9,CASSPYRTVYDTEAFF
TRBJ2-7,TRBV28,CASTAPDEQYF
TRBJ2-7,TRBV7-9,CASSFWTGLWFYEQYF
TRBJ1-3,TRBV28,CASGPGQAYSGNTICF
TRBJ2-7,TRBV7-8,CASSLAGRNEQYF
TRBJ2-2,TRBV7-2,CASSLASGRATHGELFF
TRBJ1-1,TRBV2,CASSEGYGDRLNTEAFF
TRBJ2-1,TRBV20-1,CSARDQRGNYNEQFF
TRBJ2-1,TRBV6-2/TRBV6-3,CASSYTSVSYNEQFF
TRBJ2-7,TRBV7-3,CASSQVRSVSAGGYYEQYF
TRBJ1-6,TRBV27,CASRLQGASNSPLHF
TRBJ2-7,TRBV6-2/TRBV6-3,CASRHLAGGLDEQYF
TRBJ2-5,TRBV7-9,CASSLGGEETQYF
TRBJ1-1,TRBV19,CASRMNRQGGGGVEAFF
TRBJ1-2,TRBV6-1,CASSDNTGYYGYTF
TRBJ1-2,TRBV20-1,CSARRGLATRDLRDYGYTF
TRBJ1-5,TRBV5-1,CASSEWSSNQPQHF
TRBJ2-5,TRBV27,CASSPWTGETETQYF